This passage covers 30 T cell receptor beta chains from one sample sequenced in a study of CD8 T cells in Susac syndrome. RNA totalling roughly 0.5 to 1 ug underwent reverse transcription with random hexamers. TCRdb analysed the immunoSEQ multiplex PCR reads with MiXCR anew, one entry per CDR3 protein. The table lists about 300,000 distinct CDR3 sequences, almost 85% of them singletons. Sequencing was carried out using CD8+ T cells from PBMCs. The receptor source for this set is a human donor with multiple sclerosis.

This rearrangement joins TRBV5-1 to TRBJ2-1, with 11 bases matching TRBD1. The CDR3 totals 15 residues. Germline V gives CDR1 SGHRS, CDR2 YFSETQ. The trim removed 3 bases at V and 10 bases at J, leaving 9 bases unmatched. CDR3 DNA: TGCGCCAGCAGCTCGACCGGGACAGGGGGACCGGAGCAGTTCTTC. It is translated as CASSSTGTGGPEQFF.

V usage is TRBV3-1 and J usage is TRBJ2-5, with 14 bases lining up with TRBD2. The CDR3 extends over 16 amino acids. Germline trimming cut 4 bases from V and 10 bases from J; bases unmatched to any gene: 11. Germline CDR1 is LGHDT and CDR2 is YNNKEL (reference sequence). The CDR3 sequence is CASSRTPGLAGELQYF. The CDR3 nucleotides read TGTGCCAGCAGCCGCACCCCGGGACTAGCGGGAGAGCTCCAGTACTTC.

V is TRBV4-1 and J is TRBJ2-5; D uncertain. The CDR3 runs 14 residues. V lost 1 base and J 4 bases, leaving 10 bases between the germline ends. From germline, CDR1 is MGHRA and CDR2 YSYEKL. CDR3 coding DNA: TGCGCCAGCAGCCAAGTTCCGTTGGGAGAGACCCAGTACTTC. Translation gives CASSQVPLGETQYF.

This sequence joins TRBV30 and TRBJ1-1; D possibly corresponds to TRBD1 (5 bases). The CDR3 is 14 residues long. V lost 5 bases to trimming and J lost 6 bases, with 19 bases between them. Germline V gives CDR1 GTSNPN, CDR2 SVGIG (reference sequence). The CDR3 reads CAWAWTTIGAEAFF. The CDR3 DNA reads TGTGCCTGGGCCTGGACAACCATAGGGGCTGAAGCTTTCTTT.

Here the CDR3 DNA reads TGTGCCAGCAGTTACCAAGGATCCCCCGGGACTAGCGGATACAATGAGCAGTTCTTC. It encodes CASSYQGSPGTSGYNEQFF. The V and J genes are TRBV6-5 and TRBJ2-1, with TRBD2 identical over 11 bases. CDR1 and CDR2 from the germline V gene are MNHEY and SVGAGI. V lost 2 bases and J lost 4; bases outside the gene matches: 13. The CDR3 covers 19 residues.

V gene TRBV6-4 combines with J gene TRBJ1-5, with 11 bases identical to TRBD1. The V gene's germline CDR1 is MRHNA and CDR2 SNTAGT. Germline trimming cut 9 bases from V and 1 base from J; bases unmatched to any gene: 14. The CDR3 is made up of 18 amino acids. The CDR3 DNA reads TGTGCCAGGATACTCTTTAGGACAGGGGGCTGGAGCAATCAGCCCCAGCATTTT. Its protein product is CARILFRTGGWSNQPQHF.

This clonotype was recorded a few times. This chain links TRBV6-5 with TRBJ2-5; TRBD1 matches at 9 bases. V lost 1 base and J lost 5; bases outside the gene matches: 2. The CDR3 loop spans 14 amino acids. Germline V lookup: CDR1 MNHEY, CDR2 SVGAGI. CDR3: CASSYWDREETQYF. The CDR3 DNA reads TGTGCCAGCAGTTACTGGGACAGGGAGGAGACCCAGTACTTC.

CDR3 protein: CASGDTDTQYF. For the CDR3, the DNA is TGTGCCAGCGGGGACACAGATACGCAGTATTTT. The chain has TRBV9 and TRBJ2-3; D gene ambiguous. Germline V lookup: CDR1 SGDLS, CDR2 YYNGEE. The CDR3 has 11 amino acids. With 7 bases removed from V and 2 bases from J, the gap between germline ends came to 5 bases.

The chain is built from TRBV5-6 and TRBJ2-2, with D unclear. CDR3 length: 16 amino acids. The V end lost 2 bases, the J end lost 3 bases, and 14 bases lay between the germline ends. Germline CDR1 SGHDT, CDR2 YYEEEE. The CDR3 loop is CASSFPTVVDTGELFF. As DNA, the CDR3 is TGTGCCAGCAGCTTCCCCACCGTGGTGGACACCGGGGAGCTGTTTTTT.

The rearrangement links TRBV7-8 to TRBJ2-7, with D perhaps matching TRBD1 (6 bases). The CDR3 covers 20 residues. Trimming took off 2 bases at V and 0 bases at J, with 26 bases between the two ends. Per the germline V gene, CDR1 is SGHVS and CDR2 is FQNEAQ. In DNA form, the CDR3 reads TGTGCCAGCAGCTTACTTTATCACAGGGAAGGAATGGAGGCCTCCTACGAGCAGTACTTC. It is translated as CASSLLYHREGMEASYEQYF.

V usage is TRBV7-2 and J usage is TRBJ2-1; no definite D call. V dropped 0 bases and J dropped 0 bases, with 3 bases sitting between them. CDR1 and CDR2 from the germline V gene are SGHTA and FQGNSA. The CDR3 totals 14 residues. CDR3 nucleotides: TGTGCCAGCAGCTTAGCACTCTCCTACAATGAGCAGTTCTTC. Translation gives CASSLALSYNEQFF.

The rearrangement joins TRBV9 to TRBJ1-2; no clear D gene. Germline V lookup: CDR1 SGDLS, CDR2 YYNGEE. The V gene lost 0 bases and the J gene lost 2 bases, with 14 bases spanning the gap. This CDR3 contains 16 residues. The CDR3 region is CASSVAGQEPNYGYTF. In nucleotides, the CDR3 is TGTGCCAGCAGCGTAGCCGGCCAGGAGCCCAACTATGGCTACACCTTC.

This chain connects TRBV19 to TRBJ2-7; D unresolved. With 3 bases removed from V and 2 bases from J, the gap between germline ends came to 8 bases. This CDR3 contains 13 residues. Germline V gene lookup returns CDR1 LNHDA and CDR2 SQIVND (reference sequence). The CDR3 coding sequence is TGTGCCAGTAGTATGGGCCAAGCCTACGAGCAGTACTTC. Translation gives CASSMGQAYEQYF.

This sequence joins TRBV20-1 and TRBJ2-7; 12 nucleotides line up with TRBD2. The CDR3 totals 16 residues. Germline assignment: CDR1 DFQATT and CDR2 SNEGSKA (reference sequence). The trim removed 0 bases at V and 3 bases at J, leaving 6 bases unmatched. CDR3 nucleotides: TGCAGTGCTAGAGAATGGACTAGCGGGATCGTCTACGAGCAGTACTTC. It translates to CSAREWTSGIVYEQYF.

The V gene is TRBV20-1, the J gene TRBJ2-1, with TRBD2 identical over 7 bases. V dropped 5 bases and J dropped 1; count of bases not matched to a gene: 17. This CDR3 spans 18 amino acids. CDR1 and CDR2 (germline): DFQATT, SNEGSKA (reference sequence). DNA for the CDR3: TGCAGTGCTCCCGAGACTAGCCAAGCGAAGGCATCCTACAATGAGCAGTTCTTC. Protein product: CSAPETSQAKASYNEQFF.

The chain combines TRBV27 with TRBJ1-1; D is possibly TRBD1 (5 bases). Trimming took 3 bases from V and 0 from J, leaving 11 bases between them. From germline, CDR1 is MNHEY and CDR2 SMNVEV (reference sequence). The CDR3 has 15 residues. The CDR3 bases are TGTGCCAGCAGTTTCGGGGCAGGGATGAACACTGAAGCTTTCTTT. This gives the protein CASSFGAGMNTEAFF.

The chain is built from TRBV20-1 and TRBJ2-1, with TRBD2 as a possible D gene (6 bases). CDR3 length: 17 residues. Germline V gene lookup returns CDR1 DFQATT and CDR2 SNEGSKA (reference sequence). Trimming took 1 base from V and 7 from J, leaving 23 bases between them. The CDR3 region is CSARAGTGGTMINEQFF. For the CDR3, the DNA is TGCAGTGCTAGAGCCGGGACTGGGGGTACAATGATTAATGAGCAGTTCTTC.

The table lists this clonotype with a few counts. The chain uses TRBV7-9 and TRBJ2-1; 9 bases match TRBD1. CDR1 is SEHNR and CDR2 is FQNEAQ in the germline V gene (reference sequence). The ends lost 4 bases at V and 6 bases at J; junction bases unmatched: 10. The CDR3 is made up of 16 amino acids. The CDR3 reads CASSSTRGDRVNEQFF. In nucleotides, the CDR3 is TGTGCCAGCAGCTCAACCCGTGGGGACAGGGTCAATGAGCAGTTCTTC.

The rearrangement links TRBV28 to TRBJ2-7; TRBD2 is a possible D gene (5 bases). Trimming removed 4 bases from V and 2 bases from J, with 12 bases in between. CDR3 length: 14 amino acids. Germline V gene data show CDR1 as MDHEN and CDR2 as SYDVKM. CDR3 DNA: TGTGCCAGCAGTTATTCGGGGTCCACCTACGAGCAGTACTTC. It translates to CASSYSGSTYEQYF.

The chain links TRBV27 to TRBJ2-1; 11 positions agree with TRBD2. The J segment lost 6 bases and the V segment lost 5 bases, leaving 6 bases of the junction unmatched. This CDR3 is built from 15 residues. Germline assignment: CDR1 MNHEY and CDR2 SMNVEV (reference sequence). The CDR3 DNA sequence: TGTGCCAGCAGTCCCGGGACTAGCGGAATCAATGAGCAGTTCTTC. Protein sequence: CASSPGTSGINEQFF.

The chain links TRBV28 to TRBJ2-5, with 7 bases aligning to TRBD1. V lost 6 bases, J lost 5 bases, and 3 bases stayed unmatched. This CDR3 has 12 residues. Germline CDR1 and CDR2: MDHEN and SYDVKM. CDR3 loop: CASRTGSETQYF. CDR3 nucleotides: TGTGCCAGCAGGACAGGGAGCGAGACCCAGTACTTC.

The J gene is TRBJ2-7, the V gene TRBV27; D remains ambiguous. From germline, CDR1 is MNHEY and CDR2 SMNVEV (reference sequence). The CDR3 is 14 amino acids. V was trimmed by 4 bases and J by 0 bases, leaving 10 bases between them. The CDR3: CASSSTLSSYEQYF. CDR3 coding DNA: TGTGCCAGCAGTTCCACCCTGAGCTCCTACGAGCAGTACTTC.

The CDR3 DNA reads TGTGCCAGCAGCTTAGAATCCCTAGCCCTCACAGATACGCAGTATTTT. Amino acids: CASSLESLALTDTQYF. The chain couples TRBV11-2 to TRBJ2-3; D may be TRBD2 (5 bases). The germline V gene encodes CDR1 SGHAT and CDR2 FQNNGV. V lost 0 bases and J lost 2, with 12 bases in between. The CDR3 contains 16 residues.

This chain links TRBV7-2 with TRBJ2-1; 9 bases fit TRBD2. Germline CDR1 SGHTA, CDR2 FQGNSA. The CDR3 has 18 residues. V lost 3 bases and J lost 4; bases outside the gene matches: 13. The CDR3 is CASSFSPSGKVLYNEQFF. CDR3 nucleotide sequence: TGTGCCAGCAGCTTTTCCCCTAGCGGGAAGGTTTTATACAATGAGCAGTTCTTC.

This clonotype came up a few times. This chain joins TRBV6-5 and TRBJ2-3; D is undetermined. Germline values: CDR1 MNHEY, CDR2 SVGAGI. Trimming stripped 0 bases from V and 4 bases from J, with 8 bases between. CDR3 length: 14 residues. The CDR3 DNA reads TGTGCCAGCAGTTACTCTGATGGGGCAGATACGCAGTATTTT. Translation: CASSYSDGADTQYF.

V and J are TRBV29-1 and TRBJ1-2; 8 nucleotides match TRBD1. The CDR3 has 11 residues. The V and J ends lost 4 bases and 7 bases, in that order; junction bases with no gene match: 2. CDR1 and CDR2 (germline): SQVTM, ANQGSEA. CDR3 bases: TGCAGCGTTGCAGGGGGCGGTGGCTACACCTTC. Protein sequence: CSVAGGGGYTF.

This clonotype was counted only a few times. The rearrangement links TRBV27 to TRBJ2-7, with 8 positions matching TRBD2. Germline V gives CDR1 MNHEY, CDR2 SMNVEV (reference sequence). The CDR3 spans 15 residues. V was clipped by 6 bases and J by 0 bases; unmatched bases: 7. The CDR3 sequence is CASSPLAGISYEQYF. CDR3 in DNA: TGTGCCAGCAGCCCCCTAGCGGGCATCTCCTACGAGCAGTACTTC.

This chain links TRBV11-2 with TRBJ1-3; no reliable D call. The CDR3 length is 16 residues. Germline-derived CDR1 and CDR2 are SGHAT and FQNNGV. Between the trimmed V and J ends, which lost 1 base and 3 bases, there was a span of 13 bases. CDR3 in amino acids: CASSLVQERFGNTIYF. CDR3 coding DNA: TGTGCCAGCAGCTTAGTCCAGGAACGTTTTGGAAACACCATATATTTT.

The V and J genes are TRBV3-1 and TRBJ2-5; no definite D call. The CDR3 extends over 14 amino acids. With 5 bases removed from V and 2 bases from J, the gap between germline ends came to 12 bases. Germline V gene lookup returns CDR1 LGHDT and CDR2 YNNKEL (reference sequence). The CDR3 DNA sequence: TGTGCCAGCAGCTCCTCGCGCAGACAAGAGACCCAGTACTTC. Protein sequence: CASSSSRRQETQYF.

This sequence joins TRBV7-2 and TRBJ2-2; D may be TRBD1 (6 bases). The germline CDR1 and CDR2 sequences are SGHTA and FQGNSA. The CDR3 spans 13 residues. Trimming shortened V by 6 bases and J by 7 bases, and 12 bases separated the two germline ends. This chain's CDR3 is CASRIGGGGELFF. The CDR3 DNA reads TGTGCCAGCAGAATAGGGGGTGGCGGGGAGCTGTTTTTT.